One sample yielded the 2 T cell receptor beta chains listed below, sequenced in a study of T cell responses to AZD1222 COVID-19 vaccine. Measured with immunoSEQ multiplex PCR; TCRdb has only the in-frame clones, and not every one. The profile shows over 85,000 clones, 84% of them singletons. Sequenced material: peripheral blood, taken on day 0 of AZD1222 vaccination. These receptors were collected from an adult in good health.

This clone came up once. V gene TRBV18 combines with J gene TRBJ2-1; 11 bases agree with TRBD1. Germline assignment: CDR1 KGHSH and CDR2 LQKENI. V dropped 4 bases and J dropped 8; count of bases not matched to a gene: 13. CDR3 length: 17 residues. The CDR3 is CASSLAGTGGPIYEQFF. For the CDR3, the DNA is TGTGCCAGCTCACTGGCCGGGACAGGGGGTCCCATATATGAGCAGTTCTTC.

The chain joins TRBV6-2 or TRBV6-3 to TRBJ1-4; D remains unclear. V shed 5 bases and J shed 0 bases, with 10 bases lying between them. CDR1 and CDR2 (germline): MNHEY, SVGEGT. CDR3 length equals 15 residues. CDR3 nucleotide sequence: TGTGCCAGCAGTACTTGGGGAGCAACTAATGAAAAACTGTTTTTT. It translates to CASSTWGATNEKLFF.